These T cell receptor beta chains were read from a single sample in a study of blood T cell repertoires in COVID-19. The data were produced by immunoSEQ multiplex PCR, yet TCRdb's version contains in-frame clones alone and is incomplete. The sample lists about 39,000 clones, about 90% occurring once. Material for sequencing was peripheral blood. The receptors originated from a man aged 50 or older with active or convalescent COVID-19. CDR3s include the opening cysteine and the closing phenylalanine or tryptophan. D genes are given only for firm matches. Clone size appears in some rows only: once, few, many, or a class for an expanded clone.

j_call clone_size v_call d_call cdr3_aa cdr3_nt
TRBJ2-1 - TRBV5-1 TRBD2 CASSLGAGGRGFGEQFF TGCGCCAGCAGCTTGGGGGCGGGAGGGCGAGGTTTCGGTGAGCAGTTCTTC
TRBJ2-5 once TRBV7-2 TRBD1 CASSGTGGLETQYF TGTGCCAGCAGCGGGACAGGGGGCCTTGAGACCCAGTACTTC
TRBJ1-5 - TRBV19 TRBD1 CAGRDRDGSNQPQHF TGTGCCGGGCGGGACAGGGATGGTAGCAATCAGCCCCAGCATTTT
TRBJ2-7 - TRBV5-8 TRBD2 CASSVLAGLSYEQYF TGTGCCAGCAGCGTACTAGCGGGGCTCTCCTACGAGCAGTACTTC
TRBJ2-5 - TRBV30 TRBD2 CAWSVTERGETQYF TGTGCCTGGAGTGTGACTGAGCGGGGCGAGACCCAGTACTTC
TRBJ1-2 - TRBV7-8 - CASSRGRVDFSNYGYTF TGTGCCAGCAGCCGGGGGAGGGTGGACTTCTCGAACTATGGCTACACCTTC
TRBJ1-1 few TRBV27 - CASRDISMNTEAFF TGTGCCAGCCGGGACATTTCCATGAACACTGAAGCTTTCTTT
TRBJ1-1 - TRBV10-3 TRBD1 CAIRERDREDTEAFF TGTGCCATCAGGGAACGGGACAGGGAGGACACTGAAGCTTTCTTT
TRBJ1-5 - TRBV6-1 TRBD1 CASSERQGTGPQHF TGTGCCAGCAGTGAAAGACAGGGCACAGGGCCCCAGCATTTT
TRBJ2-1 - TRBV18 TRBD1 CASSRGQGAYNEQFF TGTGCCAGCTCACGGGGACAGGGAGCATACAATGAGCAGTTCTTC
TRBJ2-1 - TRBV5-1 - CASSFSQVPGEQFF TGCGCCAGCAGCTTTAGTCAGGTGCCTGGCGAGCAGTTCTTC
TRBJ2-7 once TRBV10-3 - CAISGADQMNYEQYF TGTGCCATCAGCGGAGCTGACCAGATGAACTACGAGCAGTACTTC
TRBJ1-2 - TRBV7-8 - CASSHDGGRYGYTF TGTGCCAGCAGCCACGACGGAGGCCGCTATGGCTACACCTTC
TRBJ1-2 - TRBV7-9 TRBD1 CASSLWSGTGLNYGYTF TGTGCCAGCAGCCTATGGTCCGGGACAGGGTTGAACTATGGCTACACCTTC
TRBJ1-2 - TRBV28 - CASSSDGNYGYTF TGTGCCAGCAGTTCCGACGGGAACTATGGCTACACCTTC
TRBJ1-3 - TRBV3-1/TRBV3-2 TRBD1 CASSPGQGLVSGNTIYF TGTGCCAGCAGCCCGGGACAGGGGTTGGTCTCTGGAAACACCATATATTTT
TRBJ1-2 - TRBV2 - CASSVSQGNYYGYTF TGTGCCAGCAGTGTCTCCCAGGGTAATTACTATGGCTACACCTTC
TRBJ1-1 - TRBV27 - CASSLGGRNTEAFF TGTGCCAGCAGTTTAGGGGGCAGGAACACTGAAGCTTTCTTT
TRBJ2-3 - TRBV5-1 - CASSFRAGGTDTQYF TGCGCCAGCAGCTTCCGGGCCGGGGGCACAGATACGCAGTATTTT
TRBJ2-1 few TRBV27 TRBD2 CASSTLLAGGNNEQFF TGTGCCAGCAGTACCTTACTAGCGGGTGGTAACAATGAGCAGTTCTTC
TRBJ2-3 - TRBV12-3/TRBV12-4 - CASTPGEDTQYF TGTGCCAGCACCCCCGGGGAAGATACGCAGTATTTT
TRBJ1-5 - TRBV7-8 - CASSRGYVGARQDQPQHF TGTGCCAGCAGCCGGGGGTATGTGGGGGCCCGCCAAGATCAGCCCCAGCATTTT
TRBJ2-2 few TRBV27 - CASSFTVAGELFF TGTGCCAGCAGTTTTACTGTGGCCGGGGAGCTGTTTTTT
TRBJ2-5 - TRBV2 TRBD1 CASSEEYRGQETQYF TGTGCCAGCAGTGAAGAGTACAGGGGTCAAGAGACCCAGTACTTC
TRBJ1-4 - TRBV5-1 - CASSSDRTYNEKLFF TGCGCCAGCAGCAGTGACAGGACTTACAATGAAAAACTGTTTTTT
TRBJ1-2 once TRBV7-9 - CASSVGTLRGYGYTF TGTGCCAGCAGCGTAGGAACCCTGCGGGGCTATGGCTACACCTTC
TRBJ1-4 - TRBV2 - CATTREATNEKLFF TGTGCCACCACACGGGAGGCAACTAATGAAAAACTGTTTTTT
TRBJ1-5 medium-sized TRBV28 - CASSSQMSNQPQHF TGTGCCAGCAGTTCACAGATGAGCAATCAGCCCCAGCATTTT
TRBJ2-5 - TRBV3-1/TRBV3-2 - CASSPRGVDQETQYF TGTGCCAGCAGCCCCCGAGGCGTGGACCAAGAGACCCAGTACTTC
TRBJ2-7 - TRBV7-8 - CASSLRGASYEQYF TGTGCCAGCAGCTTACGGGGAGCTTCCTACGAGCAGTACTTC
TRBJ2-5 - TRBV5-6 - CASSLALQETQYF TGTGCCAGCAGCTTGGCCCTACAAGAGACCCAGTACTTC
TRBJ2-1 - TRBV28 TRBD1 CASSPRTGGLYNEQFF TGTGCCAGCAGTCCCAGGACAGGGGGCTTATACAATGAGCAGTTCTTC
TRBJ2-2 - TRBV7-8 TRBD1 CASGLDRGSGELFF TGTGCCAGCGGTTTGGACAGGGGGTCCGGGGAGCTGTTTTTT
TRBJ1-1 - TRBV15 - CATSSHHRGLNTEAFF TGTGCCACCAGCTCACATCATCGGGGATTGAACACTGAAGCTTTCTTT
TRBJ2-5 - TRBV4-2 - CASSQASGSKETQYF TGTGCCAGCAGCCAGGCTTCGGGGTCTAAAGAGACCCAGTACTTC
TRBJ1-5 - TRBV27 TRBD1 CASSPQGAGNQPQHF TGTGCCAGCAGTCCCCAGGGGGCCGGCAATCAGCCCCAGCATTTT
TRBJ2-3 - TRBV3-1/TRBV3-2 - CASSQAPGRRSSTDTQYF TGTGCCAGCAGCCAAGCCCCCGGCCGGCGGAGTAGCACAGATACGCAGTATTTT
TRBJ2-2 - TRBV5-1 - CASSSGGPVNTGELFF TGCGCCAGCAGCTCGGGCGGGCCAGTTAACACCGGGGAGCTGTTTTTT
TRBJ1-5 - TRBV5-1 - CASSLSGGGQPQHF TGCGCCAGCAGCTTGAGCGGGGGAGGTCAGCCCCAGCATTTT
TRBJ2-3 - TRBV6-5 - CASSISTGTDTQYF TGTGCCAGCAGTATTTCAACAGGGACAGATACGCAGTATTTT
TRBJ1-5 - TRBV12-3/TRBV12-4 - CASSGGFNQPQHF TGTGCCAGCAGCGGAGGGTTCAATCAGCCCCAGCATTTT